This entry features one T cell receptor (beta chain) sequence. This record belongs to a study of shared clonotypes between healthy human individuals. Study-wide background: Three plates each covered CD4 naive and memory; CD8 naive two, CD8 memory one.

Germline V gives CDR1 SEHNR, CDR2 FQNEAQ (reference sequence). V was clipped by 5 bases and J by 8 bases; unmatched bases: 10. There are 15 residues in the CDR3. Profiling relied on immunoSEQ multiplex PCR, and the TCRdb table lists in-frame clones only, not all of them. In the table there are about 1.5 million clones, under 99% of which are singletons. The sample was naive CD4+ T cells sorted from blood. Regarding subset: CD45RA+ positively selected. The V and J genes are TRBV7-9 and TRBJ2-3; 10 bases align to TRBD1. This clonotype originated in a man aged 25 to 40 in good health. CDR3 bases: TGTGCCAGCAGCGAGGGACAGGGGTCCGTTTTTACGCAGTATTTT. Protein: CASSEGQGSVFTQYF.